Reported below is one T cell receptor beta chain. No antigen is known for it. The data were obtained in a study of shared clonotypes between healthy human individuals. Study findings and constraints: Estimated clonotype richness was generally higher in naive than memory subsets. Non-shared clonotypes displayed generation probabilities falling below those of clonotypes present in all four donors.

Those who donated were healthy HIV-negative adults, with no recent acute infections or vaccinations reported. The J segment lost 12 bases and the V segment lost 5 bases, leaving 4 bases of the junction unmatched. The CDR3 runs 11 residues. CDR1 is MNHEY, CDR2 SVGAGI, per germline. Sequencing was performed with immunoSEQ multiplex PCR; in TCRdb, only in-frame clones are kept and a portion is missing. The data hold 650,000 to 800,000 clones, with roughly two thirds observed a single time. The chain uses TRBV6-5 and TRBJ2-7; 10 bases line up with TRBD1. The sample consisted of memory CD4+ T cells sorted from blood. Indicated subset: CD45RA-negative fraction. This receptor was identified in a woman aged 25 to 39 in good health. CDR3 loop: CASSLGQGLYF. The CDR3 nucleotides read TGTGCCAGCAGTCTGGGACAGGGGCTGTACTTC.